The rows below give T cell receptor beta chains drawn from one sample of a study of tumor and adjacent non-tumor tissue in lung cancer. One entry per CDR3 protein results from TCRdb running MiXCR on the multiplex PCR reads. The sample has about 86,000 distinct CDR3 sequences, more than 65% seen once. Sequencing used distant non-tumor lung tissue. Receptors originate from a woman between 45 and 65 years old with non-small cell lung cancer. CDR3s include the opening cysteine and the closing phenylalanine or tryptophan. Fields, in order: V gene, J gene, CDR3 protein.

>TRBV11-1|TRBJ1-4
CASSFHKGEKLFF
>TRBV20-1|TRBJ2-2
CSTRNSAGGQNTGELLF
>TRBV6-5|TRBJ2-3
CASSPIGGRAGGTQYF
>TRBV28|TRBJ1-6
CASTTAQGAGSPLHF
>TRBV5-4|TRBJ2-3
CASSYFTENTDTQYF
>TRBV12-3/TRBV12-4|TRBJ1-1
CASSPQGGNTEAIF
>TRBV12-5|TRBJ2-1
CASGSSSGGRNNEQFF
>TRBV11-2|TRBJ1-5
CASSLEGTGQPQHF
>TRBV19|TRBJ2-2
CASSIRRGQVVTEELFF
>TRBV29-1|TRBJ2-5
CSVEGDGMPREEIQYF